The following is a T cell receptor beta chain sequence with its context. The junction does not match germline at one end; this may be a read error. The data are from a study of cytotoxic CD8 clonotypes in ibrutinib-treated CLL. In the study overall: Among patients, around 25 responded partially and 2 completely; around 14 then stayed remitted and some 12 progressed after median approximately 70 months.

Sequencing was performed with immunoSEQ multiplex PCR; in TCRdb, only in-frame clones are kept and a portion is missing. The sample carries some 130,000 clones, roughly 80% recorded once. The CDR3 is 15 amino acids. Per germline, CDR1 MNHNS and CDR2 SASEGT. The sequence was collected from a human donor with chronic lymphocytic leukemia. The sequencing here drew on PBMCs, taken after 24 months of ibrutinib treatment. The rearrangement uses TRBV6-1 and TRBJ2-4, with no clear D. CDR3: CASSGANNFVGLRSF. CDR3 bases: TGTGCCAGCAGTGGGGCCAACAATTTTGTCGGGCTCCGTTCCTTC.